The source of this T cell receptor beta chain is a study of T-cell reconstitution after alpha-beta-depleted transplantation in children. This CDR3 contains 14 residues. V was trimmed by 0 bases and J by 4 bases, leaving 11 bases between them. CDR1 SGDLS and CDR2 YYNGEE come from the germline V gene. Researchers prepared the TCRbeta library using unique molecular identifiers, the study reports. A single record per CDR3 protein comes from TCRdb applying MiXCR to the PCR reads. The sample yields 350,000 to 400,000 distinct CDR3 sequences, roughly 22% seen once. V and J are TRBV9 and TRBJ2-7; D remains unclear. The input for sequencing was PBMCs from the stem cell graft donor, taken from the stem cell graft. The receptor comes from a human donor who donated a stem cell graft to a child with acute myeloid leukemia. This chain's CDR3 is CASSVGGLGYEQYF. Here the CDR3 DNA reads TGTGCCAGCAGCGTAGGTGGTCTCGGTTACGAGCAGTACTTC. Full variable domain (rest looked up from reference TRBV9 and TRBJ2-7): DSGVTQTPKHLITATGQRVTLRCSPRSGDLSVYWYQQSLDQGLQFLIQYYNGEERAKGNILERFSAQQFPDLHSELNLSSLELGDSALYFCASSVGGLGYEQYFGPGTRLTVT.